This note documents a single TCR beta chain sequence. Its antigen is undetermined. The CDR3 length is 13 residues. Germline assignment: CDR1 SGHNT and CDR2 YYREEE (reference sequence). The V gene lost 4 bases and the J gene lost 1 base, with 8 bases spanning the gap. The data derive from a study of OX40 agonist ivuxolimab in advanced cancers. Study-wide background: About 40% of patients had received prior checkpoint inhibitor therapy.

Study-wide findings and caveats: Clonal expansion among partial responders at 0.1-3.0 mg/kg ranked near the lowest. Among T cells, CD8+ cells averaged more expanded clones than CD4+ cells.

Clones were read by immunoSEQ multiplex PCR, and TCRdb kept only the in-frame ones, dropping some. This table holds 81,000 or so clones, 70% to 90% found once. V is TRBV5-4 and J is TRBJ2-5; TRBD2 might be the D (5 bases). The sequence was obtained from an adult with an advanced solid tumor such as melanoma, head and neck, liver or kidney cancer. The sample here was CD4+ or CD8+ T cells sorted from blood, taken in a trial of the OX40 agonist ivuxolimab. In DNA form, the CDR3 reads TGTGCCAGCAGCCCCCGGGGCCAAGAGACCCAGTACTTC. Its translation is CASSPRGQETQYF.